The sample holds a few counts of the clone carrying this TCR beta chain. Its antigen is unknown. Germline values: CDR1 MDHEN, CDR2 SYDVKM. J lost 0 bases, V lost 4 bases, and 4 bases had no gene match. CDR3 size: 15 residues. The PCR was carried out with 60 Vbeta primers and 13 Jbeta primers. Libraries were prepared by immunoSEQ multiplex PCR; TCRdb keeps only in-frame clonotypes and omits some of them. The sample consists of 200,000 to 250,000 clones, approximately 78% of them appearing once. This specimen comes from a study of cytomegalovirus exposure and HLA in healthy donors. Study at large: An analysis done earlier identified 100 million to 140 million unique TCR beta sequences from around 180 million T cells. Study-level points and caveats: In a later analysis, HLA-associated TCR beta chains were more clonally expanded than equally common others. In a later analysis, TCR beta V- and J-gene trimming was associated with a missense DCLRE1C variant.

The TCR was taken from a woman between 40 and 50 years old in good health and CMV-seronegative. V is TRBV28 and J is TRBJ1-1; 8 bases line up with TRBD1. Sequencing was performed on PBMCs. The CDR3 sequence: CASSSQGALNTEAFF. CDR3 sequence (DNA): TGTGCCAGCAGTTCCCAGGGGGCGCTGAACACTGAAGCTTTCTTT.